This entry is about one TCR beta chain. Its antigen is unidentified. This sample is part of a study of shared clonotypes between healthy human individuals. Study as a whole: Used for every donor were three CD4 naive, three CD4 memory, two CD8 naive and one CD8 memory plate.

CDR1 and CDR2 from the germline V gene are SGHRS and YFSETQ. CDR3 length equals 14 residues. J gave up 7 bases and V 5 bases, and 7 bases lay outside the gene matches. Replicate PCRs for sorted subsets used around 190 ng DNA; this equaled 30,000 to 35,000 T cell genomes. The table came from immunoSEQ multiplex PCR; TCRdb's copy has only in-frame clones and leaves some out. The sample contains about 2.4 million clones, around 94% of which appear only once. Study-level results: Sampling was confined to blood; repertoires within tissues likely differ. Genetic and exposure-history diversity was limited by the few donors.

The specimen was naive CD4+ T cells sorted from blood. The subset here: CD45RA+ positively selected. This chain links TRBV5-1 with TRBJ2-1, with TRBD1 matching over 9 bases. The receptor was isolated from a man aged 18 to 29 in good health. Here the CDR3 reads CASSDRGSGNEQFF. CDR3 DNA: TGCGCCAGCAGTGACAGGGGGTCCGGTAATGAGCAGTTCTTC.